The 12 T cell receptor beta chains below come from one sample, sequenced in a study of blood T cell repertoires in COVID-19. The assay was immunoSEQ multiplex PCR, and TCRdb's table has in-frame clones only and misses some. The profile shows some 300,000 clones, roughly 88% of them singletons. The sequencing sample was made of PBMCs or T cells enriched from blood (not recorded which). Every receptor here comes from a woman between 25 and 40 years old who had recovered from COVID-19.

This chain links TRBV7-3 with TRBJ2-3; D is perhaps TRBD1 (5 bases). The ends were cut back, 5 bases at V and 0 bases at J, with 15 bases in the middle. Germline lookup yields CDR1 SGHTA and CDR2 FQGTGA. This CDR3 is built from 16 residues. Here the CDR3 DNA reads TGTGCCAGCAGCCGGCAGGGAACTCGGAGCACAGATACGCAGTATTTT. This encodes CASSRQGTRSTDTQYF.

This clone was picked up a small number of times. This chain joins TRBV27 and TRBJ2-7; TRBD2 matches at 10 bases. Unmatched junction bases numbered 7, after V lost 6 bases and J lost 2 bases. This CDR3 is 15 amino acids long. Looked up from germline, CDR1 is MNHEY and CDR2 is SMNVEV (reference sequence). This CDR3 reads CASRMSLAGAYEQYF. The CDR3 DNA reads TGTGCCAGCAGGATGAGTCTAGCGGGGGCCTACGAGCAGTACTTC.

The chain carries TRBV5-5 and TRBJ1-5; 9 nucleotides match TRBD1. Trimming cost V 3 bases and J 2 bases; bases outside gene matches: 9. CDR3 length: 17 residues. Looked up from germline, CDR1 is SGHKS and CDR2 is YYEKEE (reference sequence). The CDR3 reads CASSWGQGVFGNQPQHF. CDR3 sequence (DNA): TGTGCCAGCAGCTGGGGACAGGGTGTATTCGGCAATCAGCCCCAGCATTTT.

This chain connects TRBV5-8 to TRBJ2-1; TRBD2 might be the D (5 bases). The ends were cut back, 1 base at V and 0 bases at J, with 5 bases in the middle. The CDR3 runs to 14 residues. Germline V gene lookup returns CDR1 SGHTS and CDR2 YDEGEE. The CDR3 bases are TGTGCCAGCAGCTTGACTAGCTCCTACAATGAGCAGTTCTTC. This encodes CASSLTSSYNEQFF.

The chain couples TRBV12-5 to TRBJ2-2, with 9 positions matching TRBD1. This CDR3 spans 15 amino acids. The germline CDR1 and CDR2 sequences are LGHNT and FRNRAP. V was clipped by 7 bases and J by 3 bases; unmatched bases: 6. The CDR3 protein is CASAQQGAYTGELFF. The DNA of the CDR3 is TGTGCTAGTGCCCAACAGGGGGCGTACACCGGGGAGCTGTTTTTT.

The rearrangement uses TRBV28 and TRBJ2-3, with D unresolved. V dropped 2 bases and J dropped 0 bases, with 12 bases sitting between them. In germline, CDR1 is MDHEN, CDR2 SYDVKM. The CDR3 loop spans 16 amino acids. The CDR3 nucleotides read TGTGCCAGCAGTTTAAGGCAGGCCCTTAGCACAGATACGCAGTATTTT. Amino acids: CASSLRQALSTDTQYF.

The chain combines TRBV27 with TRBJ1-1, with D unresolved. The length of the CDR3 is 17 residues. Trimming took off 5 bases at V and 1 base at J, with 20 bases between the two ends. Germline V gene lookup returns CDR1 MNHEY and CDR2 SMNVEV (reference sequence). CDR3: CASSTPGRRIGNTEAFF. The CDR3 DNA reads TGTGCCAGCAGTACCCCTGGCCGCCGAATTGGGAACACTGAAGCTTTCTTT.

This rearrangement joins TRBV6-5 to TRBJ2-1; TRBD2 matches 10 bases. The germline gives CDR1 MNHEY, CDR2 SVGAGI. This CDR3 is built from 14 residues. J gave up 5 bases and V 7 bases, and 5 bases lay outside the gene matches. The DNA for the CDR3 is TGTGCCAGCATCAAGCGGGAGGGCAACAATGAGCAGTTCTTC. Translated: CASIKREGNNEQFF.

As DNA, the CDR3 is TGTGCCACCAGTGACCCACAGGGGGACAGCAAAAACATTCAGTACTTC. Its translation is CATSDPQGDSKNIQYF. The V call is TRBV24-1, the J call TRBJ2-4; 8 positions match TRBD1. The V and J ends lost 4 bases and 3 bases, in that order; junction bases with no gene match: 7. The CDR3 spans 16 residues. Germline V gene lookup returns CDR1 KGHDR and CDR2 SFDVKD.

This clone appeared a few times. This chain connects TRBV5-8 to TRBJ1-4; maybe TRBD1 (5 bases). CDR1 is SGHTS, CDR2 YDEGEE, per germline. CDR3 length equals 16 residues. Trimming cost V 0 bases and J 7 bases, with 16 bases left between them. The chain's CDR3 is CASSLEEGARSEKLFF. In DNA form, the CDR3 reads TGTGCCAGCAGCTTGGAAGAAGGGGCGCGTAGTGAAAAACTGTTTTTT.

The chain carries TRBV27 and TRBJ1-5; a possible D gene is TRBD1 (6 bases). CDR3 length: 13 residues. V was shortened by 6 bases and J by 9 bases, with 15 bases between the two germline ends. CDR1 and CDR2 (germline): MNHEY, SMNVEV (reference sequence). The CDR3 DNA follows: TGTGCCAGCAGCGTGGGGGCGGTGGGGCCCCAGCATTTT. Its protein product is CASSVGAVGPQHF.

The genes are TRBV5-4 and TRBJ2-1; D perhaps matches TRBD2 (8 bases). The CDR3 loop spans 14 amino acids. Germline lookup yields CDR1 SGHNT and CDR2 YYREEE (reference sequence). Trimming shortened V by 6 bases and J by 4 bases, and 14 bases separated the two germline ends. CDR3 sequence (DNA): TGTGCCAGCACCGGGAGGGGGCAATACAATGAGCAGTTCTTC. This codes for CASTGRGQYNEQFF. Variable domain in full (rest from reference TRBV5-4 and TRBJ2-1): ETGVTQSPTHLIKTRGQQVTLRCSSQSGHNTVSWYQQALGQGPQFIFQYYREEENGRGNFPPRFSGLQFPNYSSELNVNALELDDSALYLCASTGRGQYNEQFFGPGTRLTVL.